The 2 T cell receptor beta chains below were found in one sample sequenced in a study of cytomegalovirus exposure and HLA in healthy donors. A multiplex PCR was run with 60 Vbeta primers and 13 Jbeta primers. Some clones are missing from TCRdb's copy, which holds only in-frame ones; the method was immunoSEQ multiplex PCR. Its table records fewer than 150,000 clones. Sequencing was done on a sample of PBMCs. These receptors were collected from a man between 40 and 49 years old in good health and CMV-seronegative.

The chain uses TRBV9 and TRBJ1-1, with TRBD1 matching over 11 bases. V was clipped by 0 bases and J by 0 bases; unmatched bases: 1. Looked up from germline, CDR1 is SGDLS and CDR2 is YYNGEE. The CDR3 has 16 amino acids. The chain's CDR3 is CASSVGTGGLNTEAFF. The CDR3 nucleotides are TGTGCCAGCAGCGTAGGGACAGGGGGCCTGAACACTGAAGCTTTCTTT.

CDR3 coding DNA: TGTGCCAGCAGCTCAGGACAAAAGGCTAACACCATATATTTT. The encoded protein is CASSSGQKANTIYF. The chain links TRBV6-5 to TRBJ1-3, with a weak D call TRBD1 (5 bases). The V end was cut by 6 bases, the J end by 7 bases, with 16 bases between. The CDR3 length is 14 residues. Germline lookup yields CDR1 MNHEY and CDR2 SVGAGI.